This is a list of T cell receptor beta chains from one sample in a study of T-cell memory formation after mild COVID-19. From the 5' RACE reads, TCRdb called clonotypes with MiXCR, one entry per CDR3 protein. The sample yields some 450,000 distinct CDR3 sequences, about a sixth seen once. Material for sequencing was PBMCs or a T cell subset sorted from them (not recorded which). These receptors originate from a man aged 18 to 29 who had mild COVID-19 (a few samples of this study predate the infection). Cell type and time point are not known. CDR3s include the opening cysteine and the closing phenylalanine or tryptophan. A D gene is named only where the DNA matches it firmly. A clone size is listed for some rows: how often the clone was seen (once, few, many), or a class if it is expanded.

>TRBJ2-5|-|few|TRBV5-1
TGCGCCAGCAGCTTGATTCCTACATTCGAAGAGACCCAGTACTTC
CASSLIPTFEETQYF
>TRBJ1-2|-|-|TRBV7-2
TGTGCCAGCAGCTTAACGTCGGCAGGCTGGAATGGCTACACCTTC
CASSLTSAGWNGYTF
>TRBJ2-7|TRBD2|-|TRBV10-1
TGCGCCAGCAACTCCGGGACTAGCGGGGACGAGCAGTACTTC
CASNSGTSGDEQYF
>TRBJ2-5|TRBD2|-|TRBV7-2
TGTGCCAGCAGTCGGGGGGACCAGGGGACCCAGTACTTC
CASSRGDQGTQYF
>TRBJ1-4|-|-|TRBV12-3/TRBV12-4
TGTGCCAGCAGCCGCCGGGGGCTAGGAATTGGTGAAAAACTGTTTTTT
CASSRRGLGIGEKLFF
>TRBJ1-1|-|-|TRBV5-6
TGTGCCAGCAGCTTGGCCTCGGCAATGGGTCGAGACACTGAAGCTTTCTTT
CASSLASAMGRDTEAFF
>TRBJ2-5|-|-|TRBV6-2/TRBV6-3
TGTGCCAGCAGTTACGTGATTGGAGAGACCCAGTACTTC
CASSYVIGETQYF
>TRBJ1-2|TRBD1|many|TRBV4-3
TGCGCCAGCAGCCGGGGACAGGGGTTCTATGGCTACACCTTC
CASSRGQGFYGYTF
>TRBJ1-2|-|-|TRBV20-1
TGCAGTGCTAGAGACGGGGACTGGCTTGGGGATGGCTACACCTTC
CSARDGDWLGDGYTF
>TRBJ2-2|-|-|TRBV24-1
TGTGCCACCAGTGATTTGCGGGAGTCCGGGGAGCTGTTTTTT
CATSDLRESGELFF
>TRBJ2-2|TRBD2|-|TRBV11-2
TGTGCCAGCAGCCTGGGGCTAGCGGGGGAGATCGGGGAGCTGTTTTTT
CASSLGLAGEIGELFF
>TRBJ1-5|-|-|TRBV28
TGTGCCAGCAGTTTGGGGCAGGCCAATCAGCCCCAGCATTTT
CASSLGQANQPQHF
>TRBJ2-5|-|-|TRBV5-1
TGCGCCAGCAGCTTGGACCGGGACAAAAATCAAGAGACCCAGTACTTC
CASSLDRDKNQETQYF
>TRBJ1-6|-|-|TRBV25-1
TGTGCCACCCCGGGAGGCACTAATTCACCCCTCCACTTT
CATPGGTNSPLHF
>TRBJ2-5|-|few|TRBV5-1
TGCGCCAGCAGCTTGGTCGCGGTGGAAGAGACCCAGTACTTC
CASSLVAVEETQYF
>TRBJ1-6|TRBD1|-|TRBV6-5
TGTGCCAGCAGCTATGGACAGGGGGCCCACTATAATTCACCCCTCCACTTT
CASSYGQGAHYNSPLHF
>TRBJ2-3|-|-|TRBV7-2
TGTGCCAGCAGCCCTACTCAAGATACGCAGTATTTT
CASSPTQDTQYF
>TRBJ2-2|-|many|TRBV5-6
TGTGCCAGCAGCTCAACAGGGTATCGGACCGGGGAGCTGTTTTTT
CASSSTGYRTGELFF
>TRBJ2-7|-|few|TRBV29-1
TGCAGCGTTGAAGTCGCAGGGATGTACGAGCAGTACTTC
CSVEVAGMYEQYF
>TRBJ1-1|-|-|TRBV4-3
TGCGCCAGCAGCCAAGAAAGTGATCTAATGAACACTGAAGCTTTCTTT
CASSQESDLMNTEAFF
>TRBJ1-1|TRBD1|few|TRBV7-2
TGTGCCAGCAGCTCACCGACAGGGGGCGGTCGGACTGAAGCTTTCTTT
CASSSPTGGGRTEAFF
>TRBJ1-2|-|-|TRBV24-1
TGTGCCACCAGAAATCCTCGGGTCCCTAACTATGGCTACACCTTC
CATRNPRVPNYGYTF
>TRBJ1-5|TRBD1|few|TRBV15
TGTGCCACCAGCAGAGACAGGGGGCCCGGGCAGCCCCAGCATTTT
CATSRDRGPGQPQHF
>TRBJ2-5|-|few|TRBV9
TGTGCCAGCAGCGTGAGGGACGGAGAGACCCAGTACTTC
CASSVRDGETQYF
>TRBJ2-2|TRBD1|few|TRBV28
TGTGCCAGCAGTCCACTCGTCGGACAGGGGCCCGGGAGATCCCGGAGCACCGGGGAGCTGTTTTTT
CASSPLVGQGPGRSRSTGELFF
>TRBJ1-5|-|few|TRBV7-2
TGTGCCAGCAGCGAGGGACACTTTAGCAATCAGCCCCAGCATTTT
CASSEGHFSNQPQHF
>TRBJ1-2|TRBD1|-|TRBV7-2
TGTGCCAGCAGCTTATACGGGACAGGGGGCCTCTTTAACTATGGCTACACCTTC
CASSLYGTGGLFNYGYTF
>TRBJ1-6|TRBD1|-|TRBV18
TGTGCCAGCTCACTGTCCCGGGACAGGGATCGGGGCCTCCACTTT
CASSLSRDRDRGLHF
>TRBJ2-3|-|few|TRBV5-1
TGCGCCAGCAGCGCAGTGACTTCTCTAGATACGCAGTATTTT
CASSAVTSLDTQYF
>TRBJ2-7|-|few|TRBV30
TGTGCCTGGAGATGGGCGGGTGATTACGGGGAGCAGTACTTC
CAWRWAGDYGEQYF
>TRBJ2-3|-|many|TRBV4-1
TGCGCCAGCAGCCAAGGGGGTTGGGGACTTCTTGATACGCAGTATTTT
CASSQGGWGLLDTQYF
>TRBJ1-2|TRBD1|-|TRBV7-3
TGTGCCAGCAGCTTGGAGGGGGCTCAATCCCTCTATGGCTACACCTTC
CASSLEGAQSLYGYTF
>TRBJ2-5|-|few|TRBV7-9
TGTGCCAGCAGCTCCGTACCGGTGCAAGAGACCCAGTACTTC
CASSSVPVQETQYF
>TRBJ1-5|TRBD1|-|TRBV20-1
TGCAGTGCTAGCCGGGACAGGTTTTGGGATCAGCCCCAGCATTTT
CSASRDRFWDQPQHF
>TRBJ2-5|-|-|TRBV6-2/TRBV6-3
TGTGCCACCCAAAACGGGGTCCGAGAGACCCAGTACTTC
CATQNGVRETQYF
>TRBJ1-2|TRBD1|-|TRBV20-1
TGCAGTGCTAGACGGGACAGGGGGTTAAATGGCTACACCTTC
CSARRDRGLNGYTF
>TRBJ1-4|-|once|TRBV5-1
TGCGCCAGCAGCTCCCGGTCCGCAACTAATGAAAAACTGTTTTTT
CASSSRSATNEKLFF
>TRBJ1-4|-|few|TRBV11-2
TGTGCCAGCAGCTTAGTCAACGTGGTTGTGGCTAATGAAAAACTGTTTTTT
CASSLVNVVVANEKLFF
>TRBJ1-1|-|few|TRBV2
TGTGCCAGCAGGGCGGGGCCGAACACTGAAGCTTTCTTT
CASRAGPNTEAFF
>TRBJ2-3|-|-|TRBV5-1
TGCGCCAGCAGCCTAGGAGGTCGCGGGGCGGACCAAACGTCGGATACGCAGTATTTT
CASSLGGRGADQTSDTQYF